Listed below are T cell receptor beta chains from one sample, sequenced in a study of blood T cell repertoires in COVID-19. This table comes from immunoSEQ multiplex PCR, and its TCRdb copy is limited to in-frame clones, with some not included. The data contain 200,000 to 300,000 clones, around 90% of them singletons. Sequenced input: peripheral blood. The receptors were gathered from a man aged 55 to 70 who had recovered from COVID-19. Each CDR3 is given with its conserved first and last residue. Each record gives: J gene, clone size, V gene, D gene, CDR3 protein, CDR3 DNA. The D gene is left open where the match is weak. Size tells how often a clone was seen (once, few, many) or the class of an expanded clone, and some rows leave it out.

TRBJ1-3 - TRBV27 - CASSPWGVPSGNTIYF TGTGCCAGCAGTCCATGGGGGGTTCCCTCTGGAAACACCATATATTTT
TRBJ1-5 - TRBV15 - CATGGPQPQHF TGTGCCACAGGGGGTCCTCAGCCCCAGCATTTT
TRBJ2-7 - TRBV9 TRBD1 CASSSPKNRGPSYEQYF TGTGCCAGCAGCTCTCCTAAAAACAGGGGGCCCTCCTACGAGCAGTACTTC
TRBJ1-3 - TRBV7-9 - CASRREVSGNTIYF TGTGCCAGCCGAAGAGAGGTGTCTGGAAACACCATATATTTT
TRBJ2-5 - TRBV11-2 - CASSLARETQYF TGTGCCAGCAGCTTAGCGCGGGAGACCCAGTACTTC
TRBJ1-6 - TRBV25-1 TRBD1 CASNRGLASPLHF TGTGCCAGCAACAGGGGATTAGCATCACCCCTCCACTTT
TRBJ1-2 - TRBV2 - CASIRDLANYGYTF TGTGCCAGCATCCGGGATTTAGCTAACTATGGCTACACCTTC
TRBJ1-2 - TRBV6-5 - CASSFTRNYGYTF TGTGCCAGCAGTTTTACCCGGAACTATGGCTACACCTTC
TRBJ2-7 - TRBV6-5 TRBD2 CASSLLAGGPYEQYF TGTGCCAGCAGTTTACTAGCGGGGGGCCCCTACGAGCAGTACTTC
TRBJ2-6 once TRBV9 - CASSVRSSGANVLTF TGTGCCAGCAGCGTGAGGAGCTCTGGGGCCAACGTCCTGACTTTC
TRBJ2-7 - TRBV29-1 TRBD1 CSVSQGAYEQYF TGCAGCGTCTCACAGGGGGCCTACGAGCAGTACTTC
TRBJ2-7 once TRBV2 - CATRRQSEEQYF TGTGCCACCCGCCGACAGTCTGAGGAGCAGTACTTC
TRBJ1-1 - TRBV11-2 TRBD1 CASSFRRGDTEAFF TGTGCCAGCAGCTTTCGCAGGGGGGACACTGAAGCTTTCTTT
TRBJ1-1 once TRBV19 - CASTDAGHSTEAFF TGTGCCAGTACCGATGCTGGACACTCCACTGAAGCTTTCTTT
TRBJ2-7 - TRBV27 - CASSFSGYEQYF TGTGCCAGCAGTTTTTCCGGGTATGAGCAGTACTTC
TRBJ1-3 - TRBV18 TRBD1 CASSPAQGSGNTIYF TGTGCCAGCTCACCAGCACAGGGGAGTGGAAACACCATATATTTT
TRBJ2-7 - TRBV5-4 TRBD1 CASSFRDREHEQYF TGTGCCAGCAGCTTCCGGGACAGGGAACACGAGCAGTACTTC
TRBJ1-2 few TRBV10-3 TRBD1 CAIGAGTGDSYGYTF TGTGCCATCGGGGCGGGGACAGGGGACAGCTATGGCTACACCTTC
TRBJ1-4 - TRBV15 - CATSNANGVANEKLFF TGTGCCACCAGCAACGCTAACGGGGTGGCTAATGAAAAACTGTTTTTT
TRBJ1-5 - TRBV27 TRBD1 CASSSRTGHTNQPQHF TGTGCCAGCAGTTCACGGACAGGCCATACCAATCAGCCCCAGCATTTT
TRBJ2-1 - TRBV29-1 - CSVLGLGQGWNEQFF TGCAGCGTTTTGGGCTTAGGGCAGGGATGGAATGAGCAGTTCTTC
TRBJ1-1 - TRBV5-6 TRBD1 CASSLARTGGNTEAFF TGTGCCAGCAGCTTGGCCCGGACAGGGGGAAACACTGAAGCTTTCTTT